This T cell receptor beta chain was profiled in a study of CD8 T cells in ankylosing spondylitis. Study-wide results and caveats: A TCR beta motif of eight highly homologous variants appeared characteristic of ankylosing spondylitis blood.

Libraries of TCR beta came from quantitative 5'-RACE with molecular barcodes. TCRdb recomputed calls from the 5' RACE reads with MiXCR, one row per CDR3 protein. The sample has nearly 350,000 distinct CDR3 sequences; around 15% are singletons. To note about this clonotype: Its matching antigen is unknown.

CDR3 length: 12 residues. Trimming took off 5 bases at V and 11 bases at J, with 12 bases between the two ends. This receptor was taken from a male donor with ankylosing spondylitis or in good health (not recorded which). The source material was blood, either unsorted or a sorted T cell fraction (not recorded which). The chain links TRBV12-3 or TRBV12-4 to TRBJ1-4; unclear D gene. In DNA, the CDR3 is TGTGCCAGCAGTGAGGGTGGCGGGAAACTGTTTTTT. Protein product: CASSEGGGKLFF.